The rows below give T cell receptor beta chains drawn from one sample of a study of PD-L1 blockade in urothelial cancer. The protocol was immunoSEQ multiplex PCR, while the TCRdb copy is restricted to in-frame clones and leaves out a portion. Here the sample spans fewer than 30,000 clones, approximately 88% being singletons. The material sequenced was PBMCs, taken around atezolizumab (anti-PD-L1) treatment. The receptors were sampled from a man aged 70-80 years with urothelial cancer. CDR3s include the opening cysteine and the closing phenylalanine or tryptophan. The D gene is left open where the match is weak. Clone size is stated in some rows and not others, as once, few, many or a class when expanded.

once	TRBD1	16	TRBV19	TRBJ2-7	TGTGCCAGTAGTACTAGACAGGGCCCCGGACCTTACGAGCAGTACTTC	CASSTRQGPGPYEQYF
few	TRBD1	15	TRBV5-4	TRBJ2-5	TGTGCCAGCAGCGCGGGACAGGCAGGGCAAGAGACCCAGTACTTC	CASSAGQAGQETQYF
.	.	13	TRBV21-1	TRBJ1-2	TGTGCCAGCAGCAAACCCCGGGTCTATGGCTACACCTTC	CASSKPRVYGYTF
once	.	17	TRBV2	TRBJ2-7	TGTGCCAGCAGTTACTTCGAGGCTTCAGAACACTCCTACGAGCAGTACTTC	CASSYFEASEHSYEQYF
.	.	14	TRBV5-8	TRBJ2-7	TGTGCCAGCAGCCCTTGGGCGGGCGACTACGAGCAGTACTTC	CASSPWAGDYEQYF
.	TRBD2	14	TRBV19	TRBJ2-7	TGTGCCAGCCACTTAGCGGGAGCACCCGACGAGCAGTACTTC	CASHLAGAPDEQYF
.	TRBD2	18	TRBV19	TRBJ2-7	TGTGCCAGTAGTAGAAAGACCGGGACTAGCGGGAACCTCTACGAGCAGTACTTC	CASSRKTGTSGNLYEQYF
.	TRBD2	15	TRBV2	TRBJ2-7	TGTGCCAGCCAATCTAGCGGGAGAAGTTTCCACGAGCAGTACTTC	CASQSSGRSFHEQYF
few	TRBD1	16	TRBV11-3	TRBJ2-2	TGTGCCAGCAGCCCACAGACAGGGGAAAACACCGGGGAGCTGTTTTTT	CASSPQTGENTGELFF
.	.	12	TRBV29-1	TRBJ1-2	TGCAGCGTTGGGGCAGGGCTGTATGGCTACACCTTC	CSVGAGLYGYTF
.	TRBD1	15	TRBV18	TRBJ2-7	TGTGCCAGCTCACCAGGACAGGCCGTCTCCTACGAGCAGTACTTC	CASSPGQAVSYEQYF
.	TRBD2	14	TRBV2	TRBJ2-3	TGTGCCAGCGTGCGGGGGGAGGTCACAGATACGCAGTATTTT	CASVRGEVTDTQYF
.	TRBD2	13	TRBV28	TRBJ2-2	TGTGCCACCACCCGGGGGGGGACCGGGGAGCTGTTTTTT	CATTRGGTGELFF
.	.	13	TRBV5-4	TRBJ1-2	TGTGCCAGCAGCTTGCCCCAGAACTATGGCTACACCTTC	CASSLPQNYGYTF
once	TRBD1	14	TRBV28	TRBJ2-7	TGTGCCAGCAGTTCAGACAGGGGTTCTTACGAGCAGTACTTC	CASSSDRGSYEQYF
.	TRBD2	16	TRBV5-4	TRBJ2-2	TGTGCCAGCAGCTTGGGGGGACTAGCGGGTCCCGGGGAGCTGTTTTTT	CASSLGGLAGPGELFF
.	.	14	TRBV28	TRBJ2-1	TGTGCCAGCAGTCCCCCGGGGTCCTACAATGAGCAGTTCTTC	CASSPPGSYNEQFF
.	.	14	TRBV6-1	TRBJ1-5	TGTGCCAGCAGTGACGGTGGGGCACATCAGCCCCAGCATTTT	CASSDGGAHQPQHF
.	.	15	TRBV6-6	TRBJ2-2	TGTGCCAGCAGTGACAGAATATCTAACACCGGGGAGCTGTTTTTT	CASSDRISNTGELFF
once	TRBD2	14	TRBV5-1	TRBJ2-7	TGCGCCAGCAGCTTGTTGACGAGCGGGGGTCGGCAGTACTTC	CASSLLTSGGRQYF
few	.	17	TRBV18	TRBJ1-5	TGTGCCAGCTCACCAACTACAGGTACGGCGGGAGATCAGCCCCAGCATTTT	CASSPTTGTAGDQPQHF
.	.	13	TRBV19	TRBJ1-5	TGTGCCAGTAGTATCCAAAGGGGTCAGCCCCAGCATTTT	CASSIQRGQPQHF
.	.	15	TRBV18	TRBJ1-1	TGTGCCAGCTCACGTCAGGGTACGGTGGACACTGAAGCTTTCTTT	CASSRQGTVDTEAFF
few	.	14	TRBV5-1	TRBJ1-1	TGCGCCAGCAGCCCCCGGGACACCCAGGGTGAAGCTTTCTTT	CASSPRDTQGEAFF
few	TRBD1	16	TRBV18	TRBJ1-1	TGTGCCAGCTCACTATTATGGACAGGAGGGAACACTGAAGCTTTCTTT	CASSLLWTGGNTEAFF
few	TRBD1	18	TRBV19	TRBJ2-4	TGTGCCAGTAGTACGGGGACAGGGCAGAACCTAGCCAAAAACATTCAGTACTTC	CASSTGTGQNLAKNIQYF
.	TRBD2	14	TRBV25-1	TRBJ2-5	TGTGCCAGCAGTGAATCGGGACTAGAAGAGACCCAGTACTTC	CASSESGLEETQYF
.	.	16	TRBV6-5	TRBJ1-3	TGTGCCAGCAGTTACTCGAAGGGGGTCTCTGGAAACACCATATATTTT	CASSYSKGVSGNTIYF
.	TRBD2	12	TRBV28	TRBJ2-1	TGTGCCAGCAGGTTCGGGACTAGAGATCCGTTCTTC	CASRFGTRDPFF
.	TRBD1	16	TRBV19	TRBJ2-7	TGTGCCAGTAGTAGGCCCCCCGGGACAGGGGGCGACGAGCAGTACTTC	CASSRPPGTGGDEQYF
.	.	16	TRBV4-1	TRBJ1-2	TGCGCCAGCAGCCAGGGGGGAGCACCTAGGAACTATGGCTACACCTTC	CASSQGGAPRNYGYTF
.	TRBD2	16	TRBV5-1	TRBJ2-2	TGCGCCAGCAGCTTATCACTAGCGGGAGGGAACGGGGAGCTGTTTTTT	CASSLSLAGGNGELFF
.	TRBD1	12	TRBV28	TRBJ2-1	TGTGCCAGCAGTACAGGGGCCAATGAGCAGTTCTTC	CASSTGANEQFF
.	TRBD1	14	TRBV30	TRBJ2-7	TGTGCCTGGGCCAGGGGGCTTAGGGTCTACGAGCAGTACTTC	CAWARGLRVYEQYF
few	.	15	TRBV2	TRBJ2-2	TGTGCCAGCAGTGAAGGGCAGGCCAGCACCGGGGAGCTGTTTTTT	CASSEGQASTGELFF
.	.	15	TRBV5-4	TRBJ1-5	TGTGCCAGCAGCTTGGATGGGGGGGGCAATCAGCCCCAGCATTTT	CASSLDGGGNQPQHF
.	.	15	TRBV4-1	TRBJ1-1	TGCGCCAGCAGCCAAGATCGAGGGGGGAACACTGAAGCTTTCTTT	CASSQDRGGNTEAFF
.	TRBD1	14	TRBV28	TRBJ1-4	TGTGCCAGCAGTCCGGACAGGTTTCGGGAAAAACTGTTTTTT	CASSPDRFREKLFF